This entry describes one TCR beta chain. Antigen unknown. The PCR was carried out with 60 Vbeta primers and 13 Jbeta primers. Method: immunoSEQ multiplex PCR; TCRdb's copy keeps in-frame clones and lacks some. Of tens of thousands of clones listed, around 73% are singletons. The data were taken from a study of cytomegalovirus exposure and HLA in healthy donors. This CDR3 is 18 amino acids long. J lost 4 bases, V lost 1 base, and 12 bases had no gene match. CDR1 and CDR2 from the germline V gene are SGHAT and FQNNGV. Study observations and caveats: With high specificity and sensitivity, the classifier reportedly diagnosed cytomegalovirus status. As a later analysis revealed, the rate of TCR association differed by HLA locus, with DRB1 most and HLA-C fewest. Presence/absence analyses treated sequencing depth as roughly uniform across donors.

This clonotype was sampled from a man aged 50 to 60 in good health and CMV-seronegative. Specimen: PBMCs. V usage is TRBV11-2 and J usage is TRBJ2-1, with TRBD2 matching over 8 bases. This CDR3 reads CASSLGRAGVIKYNEQFF. The CDR3, as DNA: TGTGCCAGCAGCTTAGGAAGAGCGGGGGTGATCAAGTACAATGAGCAGTTCTTC.